Presented here are 23 T cell receptor beta chains from one specimen sequenced in a study of cytomegalovirus exposure and HLA in healthy donors. The PCR contained 60 Vbeta and 13 Jbeta primers. The repertoire was sequenced with immunoSEQ multiplex PCR; TCRdb's copy has only in-frame clones and lacks some. The table lists more than 150,000 clones, roughly three quarters of them singletons. Sequenced sample: PBMCs. The receptor set was obtained from a woman in her 30s in good health and CMV-seropositive.

V usage is TRBV5-5 and J usage is TRBJ1-1, with 8 bases aligning to TRBD1. V lost 2 bases, J lost 10 bases, and 10 bases stayed unmatched. The V gene's germline CDR1 is SGHKS and CDR2 YYEKEE (reference sequence). The CDR3 length is 14 residues. The CDR3: CASSFAADRAGAFF. The CDR3 coding sequence is TGTGCCAGCAGCTTCGCGGCGGACAGGGCGGGAGCTTTCTTT.

This sequence joins TRBV9 and TRBJ2-7, with 9 positions matching TRBD1. V was pared by 6 bases and J by 6 bases, with 10 bases of the junction left unmatched. Germline assignment: CDR1 SGDLS and CDR2 YYNGEE. The CDR3 totals 14 residues. CDR3 coding DNA: TGTGCCAGCAACCAGGGGGACAGGGACGGCGAGCAGTACTTC. This encodes CASNQGDRDGEQYF.

V gene TRBV5-6 combines with J gene TRBJ1-6; D remains unclear. CDR1 and CDR2 (germline): SGHDT, YYEEEE. There are 12 residues in the CDR3. The V and J ends lost 6 bases and 4 bases respectively, with 5 bases between them. CDR3 residues: CASTGYNSPLHF. The CDR3 DNA sequence: TGTGCCAGCACCGGGTATAATTCACCCCTCCACTTT.

The gene calls are TRBV9 and TRBJ1-2; TRBD1 might be the D (5 bases). The V gene's germline CDR1 is SGDLS and CDR2 YYNGEE. Trimming took 2 bases from V and 0 from J, leaving 11 bases between them. CDR3 length: 15 amino acids. The DNA for the CDR3 is TGTGCCAGCAGCGTTTCAGGGACTCCTAACTATGGCTACACCTTC. It yields the protein CASSVSGTPNYGYTF. Combining the CDR3 with reference TRBV9 and TRBJ1-2 gives the whole variable domain DSGVTQTPKHLITATGQRVTLRCSPRSGDLSVYWYQQSLDQGLQFLIQYYNGEERAKGNILERFSAQQFPDLHSELNLSSLELGDSALYFCASSVSGTPNYGYTFGSGTRLTVV.

This chain links TRBV15 with TRBJ2-7; D uncertain. Trimming removed 0 bases at V and 3 bases at J, with 9 bases between. Germline assignment: CDR1 LNHNV and CDR2 YYDKDF (reference sequence). This CDR3 contains 14 residues. The CDR3 DNA sequence: TGTGCCACCAGCAGAGATCTGAGTGACTACGAGCAGTACTTC. This gives the protein CATSRDLSDYEQYF.

This sequence joins TRBV15 and TRBJ1-2, with D perhaps TRBD1 (5 bases). V gave up 2 bases and J gave up 2 bases, with 18 bases separating them. In germline, CDR1 is LNHNV, CDR2 YYDKDF (reference sequence). The CDR3 extends over 17 amino acids. The CDR3 bases are TGTGCCACCAGCAGATCCCCCGGGACCGGGAGGAACTATGGCTACACCTTC. This gives the protein CATSRSPGTGRNYGYTF.

This chain links TRBV2 with TRBJ2-2; 7 nucleotides line up with TRBD1. Trimming removed 6 bases from V and 7 bases from J; junction bases left unmatched: 17. This CDR3 is 17 amino acids long. Per germline, CDR1 SNHLY and CDR2 FYNNEI. CDR3 in amino acids: CASSVNRQGEKVGELFF. The DNA for the CDR3 is TGTGCCAGCAGCGTGAACAGGCAGGGGGAAAAAGTCGGGGAGCTGTTTTTT.

V gene TRBV28 combines with J gene TRBJ1-4; 10 bases fit TRBD1. V dropped 4 bases and J dropped 7; count of bases not matched to a gene: 6. Germline lookup yields CDR1 MDHEN and CDR2 SYDVKM. This CDR3 is built from 15 residues. The CDR3 sequence: CASSWGGTGVEKLFF. CDR3 DNA sequence: TGTGCCAGCAGTTGGGGGGGGACAGGGGTTGAAAAACTGTTTTTT.

The chain joins TRBV9 to TRBJ2-5; D not resolved. The CDR3 contains 15 residues. CDR1 SGDLS and CDR2 YYNGEE come from the germline V gene. V lost 1 base and J lost 1, with 11 bases in between. CDR3 in DNA: TGTGCCAGCAGCGTAAGTCCCAGTCCCCAAGAGACCCAGTACTTC. Protein sequence: CASSVSPSPQETQYF.

This chain links TRBV19 with TRBJ1-5, with 10 bases identical to TRBD1. The CDR3 loop spans 14 amino acids. From germline, CDR1 is LNHDA and CDR2 SQIVND (reference sequence). The ends lost 7 bases at V and 5 bases at J; junction bases unmatched: 5. Here the CDR3 DNA reads TGTGCCAGTAAATATGGGACAGGGGATCAGCCCCAGCATTTT. It encodes CASKYGTGDQPQHF. Full variable domain (outside the CDR3, taken from reference TRBV19 and TRBJ1-5): DGGITQSPKYLFRKEGQNVTLSCEQNLNHDAMYWYRQDPGQGLRLIYYSQIVNDFQKGDIAEGYSVSREKKESFPLTVTSAQKNPTAFYLCASKYGTGDQPQHFGDGTRLSIL.

The chain joins TRBV13 to TRBJ2-1; D might be TRBD1 (6 bases). Looked up from germline, CDR1 is PRHDT and CDR2 is FYEKMQ (reference sequence). Trimming cost V 0 bases and J 6 bases, with 15 bases left between them. The length of the CDR3 is 16 residues. The CDR3 coding sequence is TGTGCCAGCAGCTTAGGAGGGGGTACCCGACCCAATGAGCAGTTCTTC. Its translation is CASSLGGGTRPNEQFF.

This clone has a handful of counts. The chain links TRBV11-2 to TRBJ1-3; 7 bases are shared with TRBD1. Germline V gene data show CDR1 as SGHAT and CDR2 as FQNNGV. V gave up 5 bases and J gave up 4 bases; unmatched junction bases: 5. There are 14 residues in the CDR3. The CDR3 region is CASSGDRVGNTIYF. The CDR3 DNA sequence: TGTGCCAGCAGCGGAGACAGGGTAGGAAACACCATATATTTT. The whole variable domain, filled in from reference TRBV11-2 and TRBJ1-3, reads EAGVAQSPRYKIIEKRQSVAFWCNPISGHATLYWYQQILGQGPKLLIQFQNNGVVDDSQLPKDRFSAERLKGVDSTLKIQPAKLEDSAVYLCASSGDRVGNTIYFGEGSWLTVV.

The V gene is TRBV11-2, the J gene TRBJ1-1; possibly TRBD1 for D (6 bases). V lost 2 bases and J lost 9, with 10 bases in between. In germline, CDR1 is SGHAT, CDR2 FQNNGV. The CDR3 spans 12 residues. The CDR3 nucleotides are TGTGCCAGCAGCTTATCAGGGGACAAAGCTTTCTTT. It codes for CASSLSGDKAFF.

The chain uses TRBV6-1 and TRBJ2-7, with TRBD1 identical over 12 bases. V gave up 4 bases and J gave up 0 bases; unmatched junction bases: 10. CDR1 MNHNS and CDR2 SASEGT come from the germline V gene. This CDR3 spans 18 amino acids. CDR3 in amino acids: CASSAGTGGFRSSYEQYF. CDR3 in DNA: TGTGCCAGCAGTGCGGGGACAGGGGGCTTCCGAAGCTCCTACGAGCAGTACTTC.

The chain employs TRBV4-1 and TRBJ1-1, with D possibly TRBD1 on 5 matching bases. Looked up from germline, CDR1 is MGHRA and CDR2 is YSYEKL. Trimming took 1 base from V and 1 from J, leaving 7 bases between them. CDR3 length: 14 amino acids. The CDR3 sequence: CASSQVQGNTEAFF. The DNA for the CDR3 is TGCGCCAGCAGCCAAGTCCAGGGGAACACTGAAGCTTTCTTT.

The rearrangement uses TRBV7-2 and TRBJ1-1, with unresolved D. This CDR3 comprises 14 residues. Germline CDR1 and CDR2: SGHTA and FQGNSA. V lost 2 bases to trimming and J lost 3 bases, with 10 bases between them. The CDR3 reads CASSLKRADTEAFF. CDR3 sequence (DNA): TGTGCCAGCAGCTTAAAGAGGGCCGACACTGAAGCTTTCTTT.

This sequence joins TRBV4-1 and TRBJ2-2; tentatively, D is TRBD2 (6 bases). V lost 0 bases to trimming and J lost 7 bases, with 12 bases between them. This CDR3 region has 15 residues. Germline values: CDR1 MGHRA, CDR2 YSYEKL. The DNA of the CDR3 is TGCGCCAGCAGCCAAGATGGGCGGGGTGGCGGGGAGCTGTTTTTT. This sequence encodes CASSQDGRGGGELFF.

The rearrangement uses TRBV11-1 and TRBJ1-6, with 7 bases aligning to TRBD1. The CDR3 has 12 residues. CDR1 SGHAT and CDR2 FQDESV come from the germline V gene (reference sequence). Losses at the gene ends were 7 bases for V and 8 bases for J; bases not matched to a gene: 2. CDR3 nucleotides: TGTGCCAGCACCGACAGGGATTCACCCCTCCACTTT. This gives the protein CASTDRDSPLHF. The variable domain in full, with the rest retrieved from reference TRBV11-1 and TRBJ1-6, is EAEVAQSPRYKITEKSQAVAFWCDPISGHATLYWYRQILGQGPELLVQFQDESVVDDSQLPKDRFSAERLKGVDSTLKIQPAELGDSAMYLCASTDRDSPLHFGNGTRLTVT.

This clone has just a few counts. The chain uses TRBV27 and TRBJ1-3, with TRBD1 matching over 7 bases. Germline V gene data show CDR1 as MNHEY and CDR2 as SMNVEV (reference sequence). The V gene end was trimmed by 4 bases and the J gene end by 0 bases; junction bases not matched to a gene: 6. This CDR3 spans 16 amino acids. The DNA of the CDR3 is TGTGCCAGCAGTTGGACAGGCGCAGGCTCTGGAAACACCATATATTTT. Protein: CASSWTGAGSGNTIYF.

The chain is built from TRBV27 and TRBJ1-5; D unresolved. V lost 6 bases and J lost 7, with 16 bases in between. Germline V gene lookup returns CDR1 MNHEY and CDR2 SMNVEV (reference sequence). This CDR3 region has 14 residues. CDR3 residues: CASSSPTHRQPQHF. CDR3 DNA sequence: TGTGCCAGCAGCTCCCCCACTCATCGGCAGCCCCAGCATTTT.

The chain uses TRBV19 and TRBJ1-2, with 7 bases aligning to TRBD1. CDR3 size: 12 residues. Germline CDR1 reads LNHDA; CDR2 reads SQIVND (reference sequence). V shed 9 bases, J shed 1 base, and the junction held 2 bases outside the gene matches. The CDR3 here is CASWDSNYGYTF. CDR3 coding DNA: TGTGCCAGCTGGGACAGTAACTATGGCTACACCTTC.

V usage is TRBV2 and J usage is TRBJ1-5, with 10 bases lining up with TRBD1. Per the germline V gene, CDR1 is SNHLY and CDR2 is FYNNEI. CDR3 length: 17 amino acids. Unmatched junction bases numbered 11, after V lost 6 bases and J lost 3 bases. Written as DNA, the CDR3 is TGTGCCAGCAGGGCTGGGACAGGGGAGGGTTACAATCAGCCCCAGCATTTT. It is translated as CASRAGTGEGYNQPQHF.

This clone was seen only a few times. The V call is TRBV7-2, the J call TRBJ1-2; 9 bases fit TRBD1. Germline CDR1 reads SGHTA; CDR2 reads FQGNSA. Germline trimming cut 4 bases from V and 5 bases from J; bases unmatched to any gene: 8. This CDR3 region has 15 residues. The chain's CDR3 is CASSWNRDRAYGYTF. Written as DNA, the CDR3 is TGTGCCAGCAGCTGGAACCGGGACAGGGCTTATGGCTACACCTTC. Filled out from reference TRBV7-2 and TRBJ1-2, the complete variable domain reads GAGVSQSPSNKVTEKGKDVELRCDPISGHTALYWYRQSLGQGLEFLIYFQGNSAPDKSGLPSDRFSAERTGGSVSTLTIQRTQQEDSAVYLCASSWNRDRAYGYTFGSGTRLTVV.